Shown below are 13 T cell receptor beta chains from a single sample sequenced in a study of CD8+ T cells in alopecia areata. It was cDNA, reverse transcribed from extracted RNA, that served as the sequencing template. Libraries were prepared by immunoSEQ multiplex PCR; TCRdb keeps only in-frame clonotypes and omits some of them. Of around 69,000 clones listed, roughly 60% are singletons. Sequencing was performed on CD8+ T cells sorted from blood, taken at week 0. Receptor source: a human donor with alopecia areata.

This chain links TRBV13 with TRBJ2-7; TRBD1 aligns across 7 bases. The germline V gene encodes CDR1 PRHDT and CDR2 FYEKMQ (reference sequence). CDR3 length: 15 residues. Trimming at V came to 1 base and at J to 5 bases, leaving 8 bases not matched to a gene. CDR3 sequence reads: CASSLVQGDNNEQYF. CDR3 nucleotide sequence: TGTGCCAGCAGCTTAGTGCAGGGGGATAACAACGAGCAGTACTTC.

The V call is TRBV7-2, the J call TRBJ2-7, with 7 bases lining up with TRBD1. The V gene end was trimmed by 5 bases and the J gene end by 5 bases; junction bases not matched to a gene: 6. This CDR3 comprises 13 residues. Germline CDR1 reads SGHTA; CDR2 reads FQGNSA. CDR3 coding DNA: TGTGCCAGCAGCAAGCCGGGACAGAACGAGCAGTACTTC. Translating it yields CASSKPGQNEQYF.

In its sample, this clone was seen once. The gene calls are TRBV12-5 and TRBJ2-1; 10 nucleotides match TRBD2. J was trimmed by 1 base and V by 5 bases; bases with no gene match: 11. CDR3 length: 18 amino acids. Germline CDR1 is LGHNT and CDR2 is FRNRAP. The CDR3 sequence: CASGLEVTTSGSYNEQFF. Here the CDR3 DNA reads TGTGCTAGTGGTCTGGAAGTAACGACTAGCGGGTCCTACAATGAGCAGTTCTTC.

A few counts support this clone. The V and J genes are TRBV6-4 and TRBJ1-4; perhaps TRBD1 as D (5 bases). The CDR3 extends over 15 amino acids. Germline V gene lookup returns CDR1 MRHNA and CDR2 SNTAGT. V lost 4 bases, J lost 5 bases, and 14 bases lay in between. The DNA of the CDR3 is TGTGCCAGCAGTGCATCAGGGCAACGGAATGAAAAACTGTTTTTT. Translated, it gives CASSASGQRNEKLFF.

The CDR3 here is CASSPIDLAAPYEQYF. The DNA of the CDR3 is TGTGCCAGCAGTCCCATCGATTTAGCGGCCCCCTACGAGCAGTACTTC. This chain connects TRBV28 to TRBJ2-7, with TRBD2 as a possible D gene (6 bases). The ends were cut back, 5 bases at V and 2 bases at J, with 19 bases in the middle. CDR1 and CDR2 (germline): MDHEN, SYDVKM. This CDR3 spans 16 amino acids.

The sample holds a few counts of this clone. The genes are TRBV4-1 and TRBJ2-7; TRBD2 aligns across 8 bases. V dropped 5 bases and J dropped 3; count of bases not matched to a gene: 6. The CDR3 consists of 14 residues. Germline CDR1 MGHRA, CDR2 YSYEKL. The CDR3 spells CASSETSARYEQYF. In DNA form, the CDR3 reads TGCGCCAGCAGCGAGACTAGCGCACGCTACGAGCAGTACTTC.

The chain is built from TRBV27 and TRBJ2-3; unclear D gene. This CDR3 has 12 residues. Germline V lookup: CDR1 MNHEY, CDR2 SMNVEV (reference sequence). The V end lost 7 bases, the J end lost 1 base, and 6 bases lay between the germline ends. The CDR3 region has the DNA TGTGCCAGCAAGCTCGGCACAGATACGCAGTATTTT. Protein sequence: CASKLGTDTQYF.

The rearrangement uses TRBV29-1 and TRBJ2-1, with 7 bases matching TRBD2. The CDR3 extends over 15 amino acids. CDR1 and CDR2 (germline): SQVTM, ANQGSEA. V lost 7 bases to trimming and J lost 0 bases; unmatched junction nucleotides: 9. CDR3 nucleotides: TGCAGCGCTGAGAGCGGGGTTAGCTCCTACAATGAGCAGTTCTTC. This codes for CSAESGVSSYNEQFF.

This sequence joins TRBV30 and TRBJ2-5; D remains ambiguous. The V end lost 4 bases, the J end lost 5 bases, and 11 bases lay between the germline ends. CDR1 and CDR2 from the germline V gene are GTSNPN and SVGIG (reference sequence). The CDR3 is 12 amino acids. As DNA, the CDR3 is TGTGCCTGGACCAGGTACGAGGAGACCCAGTACTTC. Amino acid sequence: CAWTRYEETQYF.

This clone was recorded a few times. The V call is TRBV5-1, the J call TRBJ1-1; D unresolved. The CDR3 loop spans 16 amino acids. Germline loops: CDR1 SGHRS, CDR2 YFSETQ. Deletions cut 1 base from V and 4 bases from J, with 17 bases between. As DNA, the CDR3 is TGCGCCAGCAGCTTGAGGGAGCCCCCTCCGAGCACTGAAGCTTTCTTT. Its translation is CASSLREPPPSTEAFF.

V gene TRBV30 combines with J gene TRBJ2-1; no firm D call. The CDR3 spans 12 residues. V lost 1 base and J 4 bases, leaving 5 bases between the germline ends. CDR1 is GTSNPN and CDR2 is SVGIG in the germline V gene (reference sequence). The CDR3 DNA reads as TGTGCCTGGAGTGCGGCTTACAATGAGCAGTTCTTC. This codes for CAWSAAYNEQFF.

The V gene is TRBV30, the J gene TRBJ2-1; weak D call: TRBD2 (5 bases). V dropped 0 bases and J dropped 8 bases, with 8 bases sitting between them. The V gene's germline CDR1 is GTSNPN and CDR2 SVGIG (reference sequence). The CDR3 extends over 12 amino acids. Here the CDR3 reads CAWSVLGDEQFF. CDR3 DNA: TGTGCCTGGAGTGTACTCGGGGATGAGCAGTTCTTC.

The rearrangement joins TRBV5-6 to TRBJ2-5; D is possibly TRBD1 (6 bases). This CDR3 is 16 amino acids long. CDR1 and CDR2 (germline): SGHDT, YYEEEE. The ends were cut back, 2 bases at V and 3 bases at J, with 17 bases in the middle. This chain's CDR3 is CASSLGTMTREETQYF. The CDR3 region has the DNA TGTGCCAGCAGCTTAGGGACAATGACCCGGGAAGAGACCCAGTACTTC.